A single sample is the source of the 27 T cell receptor beta chains below, sequenced in a study of cytotoxic CD8 clonotypes in ibrutinib-treated CLL. Measured with immunoSEQ multiplex PCR; TCRdb has only the in-frame clones, and not every one. The sample gives about 29,000 clones, 75% to 80% of which show up once; roughly 50% is in the top ten. This sample comprised PBMCs, obtained after 36 months of ibrutinib treatment. These receptors came from a human donor with chronic lymphocytic leukemia.

The chain combines TRBV4-3 with TRBJ1-2; unclear D gene. This CDR3 is built from 15 residues. The germline V gene has CDR1 LGHNA and CDR2 YSLEER. The V end lost 1 base, the J end lost 2 bases, and 11 bases lay between the germline ends. CDR3: CASSQGMRENYGYTF. CDR3 nucleotides: TGCGCCAGCAGCCAAGGGATGAGGGAGAACTATGGCTACACCTTC.

The V gene is TRBV5-4, the J gene TRBJ2-5; TRBD1 aligns across 10 bases. V lost 7 bases to trimming and J lost 5 bases; unmatched junction nucleotides: 11. The CDR3 is 15 amino acids. Germline lookup yields CDR1 SGHNT and CDR2 YYREEE (reference sequence). The CDR3 DNA sequence: TGTGCCAGCGGCGACCTGACAGGGGGCGAGGAGACCCAGTACTTC. Its protein is CASGDLTGGEETQYF.

The V and J genes are TRBV4-3 and TRBJ2-3, with 10 nucleotides matching TRBD1. The J segment lost 4 bases and the V segment lost 1 base, leaving 8 bases of the junction unmatched. Germline V CDR1 and CDR2: LGHNA, YSLEER. The CDR3 has 17 residues. The CDR3 region has the DNA TGCGCCAGCAGCCAAGTAGTCCGGGACAGGGGATCAGATACGCAGTATTTT. It is translated as CASSQVVRDRGSDTQYF.

CDR3 sequence: CASSRLVNEQFF. CDR3 in DNA: TGTGCCAGCAGCCGACTAGTCAATGAGCAGTTCTTC. The chain joins TRBV7-8 to TRBJ2-1; D is perhaps TRBD2 (6 bases). The CDR3 extends over 12 amino acids. The germline V and J ends were trimmed by 5 bases and 6 bases, with 8 bases remaining between them. In germline, CDR1 is SGHVS, CDR2 FQNEAQ.

The chain couples TRBV6-5 to TRBJ2-7, with 10 bases lining up with TRBD1. The V segment lost 6 bases and the J segment 4 bases; nucleotides outside the gene matches: 9. CDR3 length equals 15 residues. The germline V gene encodes CDR1 MNHEY and CDR2 SVGAGI. The CDR3 protein is CASSPGGQGRYEQYF. CDR3 sequence (DNA): TGTGCCAGCAGCCCCGGGGGACAGGGGAGGTACGAGCAGTACTTC.

This clone came up once. The V call is TRBV27, the J call TRBJ1-6, with 10 bases fitting TRBD1. Losses at the gene ends were 6 bases for V and 14 bases for J; bases not matched to a gene: 16. Per the germline V gene, CDR1 is MNHEY and CDR2 is SMNVEV (reference sequence). The CDR3 spans 16 residues. This CDR3 is CASSAPAGQGGTTLHF. The DNA of the CDR3 is TGTGCCAGCAGCGCCCCCGCCGGACAGGGGGGGACCACCCTCCACTTT.

This chain uses TRBV7-3 with TRBJ2-3; 7 nucleotides line up with TRBD1. Germline trimming cut 8 bases from V and 5 bases from J; bases unmatched to any gene: 10. The CDR3 totals 14 residues. Germline lookup yields CDR1 SGHTA and CDR2 FQGTGA. CDR3 DNA: TGTGCCAGCGCCATAGGGGGCCCGGAAGATACGCAGTATTTT. Protein product: CASAIGGPEDTQYF. The full variable domain, rest sourced from reference TRBV7-3 and TRBJ2-3, is GAGVSQTPSNKVTEKGKYVELRCDPISGHTALYWYRQSLGQGPEFLIYFQGTGAADDSGLPNDRFFAVRPEGSVSTLKIQRTERGDSAVYLCASAIGGPEDTQYFGPGTRLTVL.

The gene calls are TRBV9 and TRBJ1-3, with 10 positions matching TRBD1. Per the germline V gene, CDR1 is SGDLS and CDR2 is YYNGEE. Losses at the gene ends were 4 bases for V and 6 bases for J; bases not matched to a gene: 7. The length of the CDR3 is 15 residues. DNA of the CDR3: TGTGCCAGCAGCCCCGGACAGGGGGGAGTAAACACCATATATTTT. Translation gives CASSPGQGGVNTIYF. The variable domain in full, completed from reference TRBV9 and TRBJ1-3, reads DSGVTQTPKHLITATGQRVTLRCSPRSGDLSVYWYQQSLDQGLQFLIQYYNGEERAKGNILERFSAQQFPDLHSELNLSSLELGDSALYFCASSPGQGGVNTIYFGEGSWLTVV.

The V and J genes are TRBV7-3 and TRBJ2-1; unclear D gene. This CDR3 is built from 15 residues. The ends were cut back, 6 bases at V and 6 bases at J, with 18 bases in the middle. Germline V lookup: CDR1 SGHTA, CDR2 FQGTGA. The CDR3 region has the DNA TGTGCCAGCAGTCCGACGGACCTCGGGTTCAATGAGCAGTTCTTC. It encodes CASSPTDLGFNEQFF.

This rearrangement joins TRBV7-6 to TRBJ2-1; no clear D gene. V was pared by 0 bases and J by 0 bases, with 12 bases between. This CDR3 is built from 17 residues. The germline gives CDR1 SGHVS, CDR2 FNYEAQ. The CDR3: CASSLAEFSDSYNEQFF. In DNA form, the CDR3 reads TGTGCCAGCAGCTTAGCGGAGTTTTCAGACTCCTACAATGAGCAGTTCTTC.

The chain carries TRBV7-8 and TRBJ1-6; TRBD1 agrees at 9 bases. This CDR3 spans 18 amino acids. Germline values: CDR1 SGHVS, CDR2 FQNEAQ. Germline trimming cut 2 bases from V and 9 bases from J; bases unmatched to any gene: 14. The CDR3: CASSLIQYGTGTSSPLHF. In DNA, the CDR3 is TGTGCCAGCAGCTTAATCCAGTACGGGACAGGGACGAGTTCACCCCTCCACTTT.

The chain carries TRBV29-1 and TRBJ1-2; D unclear. This CDR3 is 12 amino acids long. CDR1 is SQVTM, CDR2 ANQGSEA, per germline. V gave up 8 bases and J gave up 9 bases, with 19 bases separating them. The CDR3 DNA follows: TGCAGCCCCCCCGCTACAAACACTCGCTACACCTTC. Its translation is CSPPATNTRYTF.

The chain carries TRBV27 and TRBJ1-4; 9 nucleotides match TRBD1. The CDR3 length is 16 residues. Germline CDR1 is MNHEY and CDR2 is SMNVEV (reference sequence). Trimming at V came to 1 base and at J to 8 bases, leaving 8 bases not matched to a gene. The CDR3 DNA follows: TGTGCCAGCAGTTTATTTAGCTCGACAGGGGGAGAAAAACTGTTTTTT. Its translation is CASSLFSSTGGEKLFF.

This rearrangement joins TRBV7-2 to TRBJ2-7; no clear D. The V and J ends lost 1 base and 6 bases respectively, with 4 bases between them. The germline CDR1 and CDR2 sequences are SGHTA and FQGNSA. CDR3 length: 11 residues. CDR3 DNA sequence: TGTGCCAGCAGCTTAGGGGCCGAGCAGTACTTC. As protein: CASSLGAEQYF.

This clone was seen more than once but under ten times. The chain links TRBV2 to TRBJ2-7; 7 bases are shared with TRBD2. Germline trimming cut 9 bases from V and 1 base from J; bases unmatched to any gene: 3. CDR1 is SNHLY, CDR2 FYNNEI, per germline. The CDR3 contains 12 residues. CDR3: CASRGGSYEQYF. The CDR3 region has the DNA TGTGCCAGTCGCGGGGGATCCTACGAGCAGTACTTC.

This clone was recorded at least ten times. This chain uses TRBV7-9 with TRBJ1-6; D is perhaps TRBD1 (5 bases). V shed 1 base and J shed 9 bases, with 16 bases lying between them. This CDR3 region has 16 residues. CDR1 is SEHNR and CDR2 is FQNEAQ in the germline V gene (reference sequence). Here the CDR3 DNA reads TGTGCCAGCAGCTTAGGACGGGGCAGGGTGGCTTCACCCCTCCACTTT. Translation gives CASSLGRGRVASPLHF.

The chain combines TRBV29-1 with TRBJ2-3, with D uncertain. CDR1 is SQVTM, CDR2 ANQGSEA, per germline. With 1 base removed from V and 6 bases from J, the gap between germline ends came to 11 bases. This CDR3 is 13 amino acids long. DNA of the CDR3: TGCAGCGTTGAAGGTTTCAGTAAGGATACGCAGTATTTT. Translated: CSVEGFSKDTQYF.

The gene calls are TRBV25-1 and TRBJ2-7; 10 positions agree with TRBD1. CDR3 length equals 14 residues. The germline V gene has CDR1 MGHDK and CDR2 SYGVNS. The J segment lost 6 bases and the V segment lost 3 bases, leaving 5 bases of the junction unmatched. CDR3 protein: CASSDLRQGAEQYF. In nucleotides, the CDR3 is TGTGCCAGCAGTGATTTACGACAGGGGGCCGAGCAGTACTTC.

The V and J genes are TRBV6-5 and TRBJ2-7, with 13 positions matching TRBD2. Germline values: CDR1 MNHEY, CDR2 SVGAGI. CDR3 length: 15 amino acids. Trimming cost V 6 bases and J 6 bases; bases outside gene matches: 8. The chain's CDR3 is CASSRGLAGRGEQYF. The CDR3, as DNA: TGTGCCAGCAGCCGGGGACTAGCGGGGCGGGGCGAGCAGTACTTC.

The chain links TRBV18 to TRBJ2-6; TRBD2 might be the D (5 bases). Germline CDR1 is KGHSH and CDR2 is LQKENI. The V end was cut by 3 bases, the J end by 3 bases, with 21 bases between. CDR3 length: 19 amino acids. As DNA, the CDR3 is TGTGCCAGCTCACCTTATTTTCTCGGAGGCGTTGTTGGGGCCAACGTCCTGACTTTC. This sequence encodes CASSPYFLGGVVGANVLTF.

A few counts support this clone. The CDR3 reads CASSPGLAGGLTGELFF. Written as DNA, the CDR3 is TGTGCCAGCAGCCCAGGGCTAGCGGGGGGGCTGACCGGGGAGCTGTTTTTT. V is TRBV7-7 and J is TRBJ2-2, with 12 bases fitting TRBD2. CDR3 length: 17 amino acids. V shed 5 bases, J shed 5 bases, and the junction held 9 bases outside the gene matches. Germline loops: CDR1 SSHAT, CDR2 FNYEAQ (reference sequence).

The rearrangement joins TRBV5-1 to TRBJ1-3; no firm D call. The germline gives CDR1 SGHRS, CDR2 YFSETQ. The CDR3 sequence is 16 residues long. Trimming left V 0 bases short and J 0 bases short, with 10 bases between. In DNA, the CDR3 is TGCGCCAGCAGCTTGGCAGGCTTCTCCTCTGGAAACACCATATATTTT. Translated: CASSLAGFSSGNTIYF.

J is TRBJ2-3 and V is TRBV30, with 8 positions matching TRBD2. The V gene end was trimmed by 0 bases and the J gene end by 6 bases; junction bases not matched to a gene: 5. Germline values: CDR1 GTSNPN, CDR2 SVGIG (reference sequence). This CDR3 has 14 amino acids. In nucleotides, the CDR3 is TGTGCCTGGAGTGTAACGGGGGGGTGGGATACGCAGTATTTT. Its protein product is CAWSVTGGWDTQYF.

The chain is built from TRBV7-6 and TRBJ2-7; D is tentatively TRBD1 or TRBD2 (5 bases each). The CDR3 length is 16 residues. Germline lookup yields CDR1 SGHVS and CDR2 FNYEAQ. The V gene lost 5 bases and the J gene lost 3 bases, with 20 bases spanning the gap. CDR3 bases: TGTGCCAGCAGCCCGGCCCCGGGGACCGCAATCTACGAGCAGTACTTC. This codes for CASSPAPGTAIYEQYF.

The genes are TRBV19 and TRBJ1-4, with 9 bases that match TRBD1. J was trimmed by 9 bases and V by 4 bases; bases with no gene match: 9. Germline CDR1 is LNHDA and CDR2 is SQIVND (reference sequence). This CDR3 comprises 15 residues. The CDR3 loop is CASSTPGTGLKKLFF. DNA of the CDR3: TGTGCCAGTAGTACCCCCGGGACAGGGCTAAAAAAACTGTTTTTT.

The chain links TRBV5-8 to TRBJ2-6; possible D gene TRBD2, 6 bases. CDR3 size: 14 residues. CDR1 SGHTS and CDR2 YDEGEE come from the germline V gene. The ends were cut back, 6 bases at V and 5 bases at J, with 12 bases in the middle. This CDR3 reads CASMVGGWANVLTF. CDR3 DNA sequence: TGTGCCAGCATGGTCGGGGGATGGGCCAACGTCCTGACTTTC.

The rearrangement links TRBV5-1 to TRBJ1-2, with D possibly matching TRBD1 (5 bases). The V end was cut by 4 bases, the J end by 3 bases, with 10 bases between. In germline, CDR1 is SGHRS, CDR2 YFSETQ. The CDR3 loop spans 13 amino acids. The CDR3 protein is CASSPQGDYGYTF. The CDR3 DNA is TGCGCCAGCAGCCCCCAGGGTGACTATGGCTACACCTTC.